These 14 T cell receptor beta chains were sequenced from one sample in a study of blood T cell repertoires in COVID-19. TCRdb's copy holds only in-frame clones and misses some; the assay was immunoSEQ multiplex PCR. The data hold about 240,000 clones, with roughly 90% observed a single time. The specimen sequenced was peripheral blood. The receptor set was obtained from a man between 60 and 75 years old who had recovered from COVID-19.

The chain recombines TRBV4-1 with TRBJ2-2; 7 nucleotides match TRBD1. This CDR3 is built from 16 residues. Trimming at V came to 3 bases and at J to 0 bases, leaving 4 bases not matched to a gene. Per the germline V gene, CDR1 is MGHRA and CDR2 is YSYEKL. This CDR3 is CASSHWDSTNTGELFF. The CDR3 DNA reads as TGCGCCAGCAGCCACTGGGACAGTACGAACACCGGGGAGCTGTTTTTT.

The chain links TRBV9 to TRBJ1-1; 10 nucleotides align to TRBD1. Trimming took 3 bases from V and 4 from J; bases not matched to a gene: 6. Germline CDR1 SGDLS, CDR2 YYNGEE. This CDR3 has 15 residues. The CDR3, as DNA: TGTGCCAGCAGCGCCTCCGGGGACAGGGGCACTGAAGCTTTCTTT. Amino acids: CASSASGDRGTEAFF.

For the CDR3, the DNA is TGTGCCAGCAGTGATCGCACAGCAACTAATGAAAAACTGTTTTTT. Amino acid sequence: CASSDRTATNEKLFF. The rearrangement links TRBV25-1 to TRBJ1-4, with D unclear. Germline CDR1 reads MGHDK; CDR2 reads SYGVNS. Between the trimmed V and J ends, which lost 3 bases and 0 bases, there was a span of 8 bases. This CDR3 contains 15 residues.

V is TRBV11-2 and J is TRBJ1-2; 8 bases line up with TRBD1. Germline V gives CDR1 SGHAT, CDR2 FQNNGV. The J segment lost 5 bases and the V segment lost 5 bases, leaving 7 bases of the junction unmatched. The CDR3 is made up of 14 amino acids. CDR3 DNA: TGTGCCAGCAGCCCTCGACAGGGGAGGTATGGCTACACCTTC. Its translation: CASSPRQGRYGYTF. Supplemented by reference TRBV11-2 and TRBJ1-2, the full variable domain reads EAGVAQSPRYKIIEKRQSVAFWCNPISGHATLYWYQQILGQGPKLLIQFQNNGVVDDSQLPKDRFSAERLKGVDSTLKIQPAKLEDSAVYLCASSPRQGRYGYTFGSGTRLTVV.

The chain links TRBV19 to TRBJ1-1, with 8 positions matching TRBD1. Germline trimming cut 4 bases from V and 1 base from J; bases unmatched to any gene: 11. This CDR3 contains 17 residues. Per the germline V gene, CDR1 is LNHDA and CDR2 is SQIVND (reference sequence). CDR3 sequence: CASSRLGRTGQNTEAFF. CDR3 nucleotides: TGTGCCAGTAGTAGGTTGGGGAGGACAGGGCAGAACACTGAAGCTTTCTTT.

This rearrangement joins TRBV14 to TRBJ2-3, with a tentative D call TRBD2 (5 bases). The CDR3 totals 12 residues. The germline gives CDR1 SGHDN, CDR2 FVKESK. The germline V and J ends were trimmed by 9 bases and 6 bases, with 13 bases remaining between them. The CDR3 DNA reads TGTGCCAGTGGACTTCGCAGGGATACGCAGTATTTT. It translates to CASGLRRDTQYF.

This clone was seen just once. V and J are TRBV19 and TRBJ1-6, with 10 bases matching TRBD1. The V segment lost 10 bases and the J segment 7 bases; nucleotides outside the gene matches: 4. CDR1 and CDR2 from the germline V gene are LNHDA and SQIVND (reference sequence). The CDR3 covers 13 residues. The DNA of the CDR3 is TGTGCCACTGCGGGACAGGGGAATTCACCCCTCCACTTT. It yields the protein CATAGQGNSPLHF.

The rearrangement joins TRBV18 to TRBJ1-1; TRBD1 might be the D (6 bases). Germline V lookup: CDR1 KGHSH, CDR2 LQKENI. CDR3 length equals 14 residues. V lost 3 bases to trimming and J lost 1 base, with 9 bases between them. Here the CDR3 reads CASSPDRTNTEAFF. CDR3 nucleotide sequence: TGTGCCAGCTCACCTGACAGGACGAACACTGAAGCTTTCTTT.

V is TRBV5-4 and J is TRBJ2-5; D call uncertain. Germline CDR1 is SGHNT and CDR2 is YYREEE (reference sequence). This CDR3 contains 14 residues. Trimming removed 0 bases from V and 3 bases from J, with 9 bases in between. CDR3 nucleotide sequence: TGTGCCAGCAGCTTGGCGTCCGTTAAAGAGACCCAGTACTTC. The encoded protein is CASSLASVKETQYF.

This rearrangement joins TRBV5-1 to TRBJ2-5; TRBD1 matches at 9 bases. The V gene end was trimmed by 2 bases and the J gene end by 8 bases; junction bases not matched to a gene: 10. The CDR3 length is 15 residues. The germline gives CDR1 SGHRS, CDR2 YFSETQ. The CDR3 loop is CASSLGGTGRGTQYF. CDR3 DNA sequence: TGCGCCAGCAGCTTAGGAGGGACAGGGAGAGGTACCCAGTACTTC.

This chain links TRBV7-8 with TRBJ2-1; 9 bases map to TRBD1. CDR1 and CDR2 (germline): SGHVS, FQNEAQ. V was pared by 2 bases and J by 9 bases, with 20 bases of the junction left unmatched. This CDR3 is built from 19 residues. The DNA for the CDR3 is TGTGCCAGCAGCTTATCTTACGGGCCCGTGACAGGGGGGTACGCTGAGCAGTTCTTC. This gives the protein CASSLSYGPVTGGYAEQFF.

The genes are TRBV6-6 and TRBJ1-1, with 8 bases identical to TRBD1. This CDR3 is 14 amino acids long. Germline CDR1 reads MNHNY; CDR2 reads SVGAGI (reference sequence). Trimming took 0 bases from V and 4 from J; bases not matched to a gene: 1. The CDR3 DNA reads as TGTGCCAGCAGTTACTCGACAGGGGCCACTGAAGCTTTCTTT. Translated, it gives CASSYSTGATEAFF.

The V gene is TRBV5-1, the J gene TRBJ2-3; TRBD2 might be the D (6 bases). Germline V CDR1 and CDR2: SGHRS, YFSETQ. This CDR3 has 15 residues. V dropped 0 bases and J dropped 4 bases, with 12 bases sitting between them. CDR3 amino acids: CASSLEGLPPDTQYF. The CDR3, as DNA: TGCGCCAGCAGCTTGGAGGGACTTCCCCCAGATACGCAGTATTTT.

V gene TRBV7-9 combines with J gene TRBJ1-5; no clear D gene. The CDR3 has 15 amino acids. CDR1 and CDR2 from the germline V gene are SEHNR and FQNEAQ (reference sequence). V lost 5 bases and J 3 bases, leaving 14 bases between the germline ends. CDR3 nucleotides: TGTGCCAGCAGCCCGAACGGACGGGACAATCAGCCCCAGCATTTT. Translated, it gives CASSPNGRDNQPQHF.